Each of the 27 T cell receptor beta chains below was sequenced from the same sample in a study of blood T cell repertoires in COVID-19. This table comes from immunoSEQ multiplex PCR, and its TCRdb copy is limited to in-frame clones, with some not included. There are 20,000 or so clones in the sample; 86% occur only once, and roughly 17% lies in the top ten. Sequencing used peripheral blood. The source is a man between 65 and 80 years old with acute or convalescent COVID-19.

This clone was counted once. V is TRBV3-1 (or the pseudogene TRBV3-2) and J is TRBJ2-6; no definite D call. Germline-derived CDR1 and CDR2 are LGHDT and YNNKEL (reference sequence). The length of the CDR3 is 14 residues. The ends were cut back, 3 bases at V and 0 bases at J, with 3 bases in the middle. The CDR3 region has the DNA TGTGCCAGCAGCCAGAGCTCTGGGGCCAACGTCCTGACTTTC. Translating it yields CASSQSSGANVLTF.

In its sample, this clone was seen once. This sequence joins TRBV19 and TRBJ2-1; possible D gene TRBD2, 6 bases. The CDR3 consists of 15 residues. Looked up from germline, CDR1 is LNHDA and CDR2 is SQIVND (reference sequence). With 1 base removed from V and 4 bases from J, the gap between germline ends came to 11 bases. The CDR3 DNA reads as TGTGCCAGTAGTATAGGGAGGGCGGAATACAATGAGCAGTTCTTC. It yields the protein CASSIGRAEYNEQFF.

CDR3 protein: CSVPQGTHGKIYGYTF. Written as DNA, the CDR3 is TGCAGCGTGCCACAGGGGACACACGGGAAAATCTATGGCTACACCTTC. The chain combines TRBV29-1 with TRBJ1-2; 7 nucleotides match TRBD1. The germline gives CDR1 SQVTM, CDR2 ANQGSEA. The CDR3 runs 16 residues. V lost 6 bases, J lost 4 bases, and 17 bases stayed unmatched.

V and J are TRBV12-3 or TRBV12-4 and TRBJ2-1, with a possible D match to TRBD2 (5 bases). The CDR3 is made up of 13 amino acids. With 5 bases removed from V and 7 bases from J, the gap between germline ends came to 12 bases. CDR3 DNA: TGTGCCAGCAGTCTAGGACTCCCTAATGAGCAGTTCTTC. Amino acids: CASSLGLPNEQFF.

The chain joins TRBV21-1 to TRBJ1-5; whether TRBD1, the table's D call, matches the DNA was not checked. TRBV21-1 is assigned pseudogene status. The CDR3 loop spans 16 amino acids. The CDR3 is CASSKTWADSNQPQHF. CDR3 coding DNA: TGTGCCAGCAGCAAGACGTGGGCAGATAGCAATCAGCCCCAGCATTTT.

In this sample, this clone turned up a few times. The chain links TRBV7-2 to TRBJ2-3; D gene unclear. Germline-derived CDR1 and CDR2 are SGHTA and FQGNSA. V lost 0 bases and J 6 bases, leaving 7 bases between the germline ends. The CDR3 contains 13 residues. The CDR3 region has the DNA TGTGCCAGCAGCTTAGCTCCGCGGGATACGCAGTATTTT. Encoded protein: CASSLAPRDTQYF.

The genes are TRBV18 and TRBJ1-5; D is perhaps TRBD1 (5 bases). V lost 3 bases and J lost 7, with 19 bases in between. The CDR3 loop spans 16 amino acids. The V gene's germline CDR1 is KGHSH and CDR2 LQKENI. Here the CDR3 DNA reads TGTGCCAGCTCACCTTCGACAGCCAGCAATTTGCAGCCCCAGCATTTT. Its translation is CASSPSTASNLQPQHF.

The chain carries TRBV14 and TRBJ2-3, with D uncertain. CDR1 is SGHDN, CDR2 FVKESK, per germline. Deletions cut 0 bases from V and 8 bases from J, with 3 bases between. The CDR3 extends over 11 amino acids. In DNA form, the CDR3 reads TGTGCCAGCAGCCAAGAGGCTACGCAGTATTTT. Translating it yields CASSQEATQYF.

V and J are TRBV4-1 and TRBJ2-7, with 10 positions matching TRBD1. Germline CDR1 and CDR2: MGHRA and YSYEKL. V lost 1 base and J lost 6; bases outside the gene matches: 9. This CDR3 is built from 16 residues. CDR3 DNA: TGCGCCAGCAGCCAAGGAGGCCGGGACAGGGGAGGCGAGCAGTACTTC. Its protein product is CASSQGGRDRGGEQYF.

The CDR3 loop is CASSFDGPGANVLTF. The CDR3 DNA sequence: TGTGCCAGCAGTTTTGATGGGCCTGGGGCCAACGTCCTGACTTTC. The chain is built from TRBV27 and TRBJ2-6; no clear D. Trimming took 3 bases from V and 2 from J, leaving 8 bases between them. Germline lookup yields CDR1 MNHEY and CDR2 SMNVEV (reference sequence). The CDR3 runs 15 residues.

The J gene is TRBJ1-2, the V gene TRBV5-6; D call uncertain. V lost 5 bases and J lost 1, with 3 bases in between. CDR1 and CDR2 from the germline V gene are SGHDT and YYEEEE. CDR3 length: 11 amino acids. CDR3 DNA: TGTGCCAGCAGTCTTAACTATGGCTACACCTTC. It yields the protein CASSLNYGYTF.

This chain links TRBV13 with TRBJ1-1; 7 bases match TRBD1. Germline V gene sequence: CDR1 PRHDT, CDR2 FYEKMQ (reference sequence). CDR3 size: 14 residues. V was clipped by 5 bases and J by 3 bases; unmatched bases: 6. The CDR3 DNA reads TGTGCCAGCAGCAAGACAGGGCGGGACACTGAAGCTTTCTTT. It yields the protein CASSKTGRDTEAFF.

On this clone itself: The conserved phenylalanine or tryptophan is not found at the CDR3 terminus, so this likely reflects a read error. It is unclear where the CDR3 begins or ends on the DNA, so no DNA is shown, and the CDR3 is as TCRdb lists it. This sequence joins TRBV6-5 and TRBJ1-1. The CDR3 is made up of 13 amino acids, end residues included. Looked up from germline, CDR1 is MNHEY and CDR2 is SVGAGI. The CDR3 sequence is CASNLAPGGTKPL.

The V and J genes are TRBV12-3 or TRBV12-4 and TRBJ2-7, with D unclear. There are 12 residues in the CDR3. V was clipped by 4 bases and J by 4 bases, with 8 bases between them. This CDR3 is CASSSNGYEQYF. CDR3 bases: TGTGCCAGCAGTTCGAACGGTTACGAGCAGTACTTC.

The chain recombines TRBV2 with TRBJ2-1; TRBD1 matches at 8 bases. This CDR3 has 15 amino acids. J gave up 2 bases and V 4 bases, and 4 bases lay outside the gene matches. Germline values: CDR1 SNHLY, CDR2 FYNNEI. CDR3 DNA: TGTGCCAGCAGTGCTAACAGGGGGGCCTACAATGAGCAGTTCTTC. This encodes CASSANRGAYNEQFF.

The chain has TRBV11-3 and TRBJ2-7; D possibly corresponds to TRBD2 (6 bases). Germline values: CDR1 SGHNT, CDR2 YENEEA. Trimming took 5 bases from V and 5 from J, leaving 13 bases between them. This CDR3 region has 13 residues. CDR3 in amino acids: CASSLRRENEQYF. CDR3 nucleotides: TGTGCCAGCAGCCTCAGGAGGGAGAACGAGCAGTACTTC.

V gene TRBV21-1 combines with J gene TRBJ1-1; TRBD1 was called by the table and not checked on the DNA. TRBV21-1 is reported as a pseudogene. This CDR3 is 15 amino acids long. The CDR3 nucleotides are TGTGCCAGCGGAAACCAGGGACAGGGGAAAGGTGAAGCTTTCTTT. Translating gives CASGNQGQGKGEAFF.

This chain links TRBV5-1 with TRBJ1-1; maybe TRBD1 (5 bases). CDR3 length equals 14 residues. Trimming took 4 bases from V and 0 from J, leaving 10 bases between them. The germline CDR1 and CDR2 sequences are SGHRS and YFSETQ. CDR3: CASSQQVLNTEAFF. CDR3 sequence (DNA): TGCGCCAGCAGCCAACAGGTTCTGAACACTGAAGCTTTCTTT.

Comments on this clone: Compared with germline, one end of the junction differs, possibly owing to a read error. The rearrangement links TRBV7-6 to TRBJ2-3; TRBD2 is a possible D gene (6 bases). Looked up from germline, CDR1 is SGHVS and CDR2 is FNYEAQ. There are 13 residues in the CDR3. CDR3 bases: TGTGCCAGCAGGCCCGGGAGCAGAGATACGCAGTATTTT. It codes for CASRPGSRDTQYF.

The CDR3 protein is CASSQDVLCGGIYNSPLHF. CDR3 DNA: TGTGCCAGCAGCCAAGATGTTCTGTGCGGGGGGATCTATAATTCACCCCTCCACTTT. The chain recombines TRBV3-1 (or the pseudogene TRBV3-2) with TRBJ1-6; tentative D call: TRBD1 (5 bases). CDR1 and CDR2 from the germline V gene are LGHDT and YNNKEL (reference sequence). This CDR3 is 19 amino acids long. The V gene lost 0 bases and the J gene lost 3 bases, with 18 bases spanning the gap.

The gene calls are TRBV6-5 and TRBJ1-2; D unresolved. From germline, CDR1 is MNHEY and CDR2 SVGAGI. This CDR3 spans 12 amino acids. V gave up 7 bases and J gave up 1 base, with 7 bases separating them. The CDR3 spells CASTGHNYGYTF. As DNA, the CDR3 is TGTGCCAGCACCGGTCATAACTATGGCTACACCTTC.

The genes are TRBV27 and TRBJ1-1; 8 bases are a match to TRBD1. Trimming removed 6 bases from V and 3 bases from J; junction bases left unmatched: 6. From germline, CDR1 is MNHEY and CDR2 SMNVEV (reference sequence). The length of the CDR3 is 14 residues. The CDR3 nucleotides are TGTGCCAGCAGACTTCAGGGGGCCGACACTGAAGCTTTCTTT. Translating it yields CASRLQGADTEAFF.

This clone was seen only once. The chain uses TRBV29-1 and TRBJ1-1; 10 nucleotides align to TRBD1. This CDR3 has 13 amino acids. Per the germline V gene, CDR1 is SQVTM and CDR2 is ANQGSEA. With 4 bases clipped from V and 4 bases from J, the junction kept 3 bases outside the gene matches. The DNA for the CDR3 is TGCAGCGTTGGACAGGGGGCTGGCACTGAAGCTTTCTTT. This gives the protein CSVGQGAGTEAFF.

The chain carries TRBV6-1 and TRBJ2-7, with D hard to call. Between the trimmed V and J ends, which lost 3 bases and 3 bases, there was a span of 9 bases. The CDR3 consists of 13 residues. Germline assignment: CDR1 MNHNS and CDR2 SASEGT. CDR3 region: CASSDHQNYEQYF. The CDR3 DNA reads as TGTGCCAGCAGTGACCACCAGAACTACGAGCAGTACTTC.

This rearrangement joins TRBV6-5 to TRBJ1-1, with D unresolved. Trimming took off 4 bases at V and 1 base at J, with 16 bases between the two ends. CDR3 size: 16 residues. Germline V CDR1 and CDR2: MNHEY, SVGAGI. The CDR3 loop reads CASSFEPYVTNTEAFF. CDR3 in DNA: TGTGCCAGCAGTTTCGAGCCTTACGTTACGAACACTGAAGCTTTCTTT.

The chain links TRBV28 to TRBJ1-5; D perhaps matches TRBD1 (6 bases). The CDR3 runs to 12 residues. The germline V gene encodes CDR1 MDHEN and CDR2 SYDVKM. The CDR3 reads CAGGGYNQPQHF. The CDR3 DNA reads TGTGCAGGGGGGGGGTACAATCAGCCCCAGCATTTT.

In its sample, this clone was seen once. The V call is TRBV5-1, the J call TRBJ2-7; perhaps TRBD1 as D (7 bases). From germline, CDR1 is SGHRS and CDR2 YFSETQ. There are 14 residues in the CDR3. V shed 1 base and J shed 3 bases, with 11 bases lying between them. The CDR3 is CASSLRQGGYEQYF. In DNA, the CDR3 is TGCGCCAGCAGCTTGCGACAGGGAGGCTACGAGCAGTACTTC.